This is a list of T cell receptor beta chains from one sample in a study of cytomegalovirus exposure and HLA in healthy donors. Assay: immunoSEQ multiplex PCR; the TCRdb copy retains only in-frame clones and omits some. The profile shows approximately 250,000 clones, around 80% of them singletons. Source material: PBMCs. The receptors originated from a boy between 10 and 17 years old in good health and CMV-seronegative. Each CDR3 is given with its conserved first and last residue. A D gene is named only where the DNA matches it firmly. Clone size is shown for a subset of rows, as once, few, many or a class of expanded clone.

J	V	size	D	DNA	CDR3
TRBJ2-4	TRBV5-4	-	-	TGTGCCAGCAGCTTCCGACAGGGAGGAGCCAAAAACATTCAGTACTTC	CASSFRQGGAKNIQYF
TRBJ2-2	TRBV5-1	-	TRBD1	TGCGCCAGCAGCGTGGACAGGGGGCAGACCGGGGAGCTGTTTTTT	CASSVDRGQTGELFF
TRBJ1-2	TRBV7-9	-	-	TGTGCCAGCAGCTTGGACAGCTGGGATGGCTACACCTTC	CASSLDSWDGYTF
TRBJ1-1	TRBV18	-	TRBD1	TGTGCCAGCTCACTTCAGGGCCAGGGGGCGGCTTTCTTT	CASSLQGQGAAFF
TRBJ1-3	TRBV6-5	-	-	TGTGCCAGCAGTTACTCGGCAGGGGTATCTGGAAACACCATATATTTT	CASSYSAGVSGNTIYF
TRBJ2-5	TRBV2	-	TRBD2	TGTGCCAGCAGGTATGGAGCAGCGGGGGCCCAAGAGACTCAGTACTTC	CASRYGAAGAQETQYF
TRBJ2-5	TRBV7-9	-	-	TGTGCCAGCAGCTTAGGGGTGTGGGGGACTCGGAGCCAAGAGACCCAGTACTTC	CASSLGVWGTRSQETQYF
TRBJ2-1	TRBV29-1	-	TRBD2	TGCAGCGTTCGGACTAGCGGTTACAATGAGCAGTTCTTC	CSVRTSGYNEQFF
TRBJ2-7	TRBV11-2	-	TRBD2	TGTGCCAGCAGCCGGGGGGGCATCAGGGAGCAGTACTTC	CASSRGGIREQYF
TRBJ2-7	TRBV5-4	-	TRBD2	TGTGCCAGCAGCCCGGGACTAGCGGGGGAATACGAGCAGTACTTC	CASSPGLAGEYEQYF
TRBJ1-4	TRBV2	once	TRBD1	TGTGCCAGCAGTCCCGGACAGGGGTCGAAACTGTTTTTT	CASSPGQGSKLFF
TRBJ2-7	TRBV27	-	TRBD1	TGTGCCAGCAGTTTGAGGGGACAGGGCTACGAGCAGTACTTC	CASSLRGQGYEQYF
TRBJ1-5	TRBV2	once	TRBD1	TGTGCCAGCAGTGGACAGGGAGATCAGCCCCAGCATTTT	CASSGQGDQPQHF
TRBJ2-2	TRBV13	-	-	TGTGCCAGCAGCCCACACAGGGTCGGAACCGGGGAGCTGTTTTTT	CASSPHRVGTGELFF
TRBJ2-1	TRBV5-4	-	-	TGTGCCAGCAGACTAGGGTCCCCTTCGGGCAATGAGCAGTTCTTC	CASRLGSPSGNEQFF
TRBJ2-5	TRBV11-2	-	-	TGTGCCAGCAGCTTAACACAGGGTATGGAGACCCAGTACTTC	CASSLTQGMETQYF
TRBJ2-7	TRBV6-5	-	TRBD1	TGTGCCAGCAGTTACTGGACAGGTCAGGGATACGAGCAGTACTTC	CASSYWTGQGYEQYF
TRBJ2-7	TRBV10-3	-	TRBD1	TGTGCCATCAGTGAGTCGGGTGGGACAGCCGCCTACGAGCAGTACTTC	CAISESGGTAAYEQYF
TRBJ1-1	TRBV6-5	-	-	TGTGCCAGCGACGACAAGACTGAAGCTTTCTTT	CASDDKTEAFF
TRBJ2-5	TRBV19	once	-	TGTGCCAGTAGTATAACTACAGGGCCGTATGAGACCCAGTACTTC	CASSITTGPYETQYF
TRBJ1-3	TRBV25-1	-	-	TGTGCCAGCAGTCCCGCGGGGACGGCCGCGGGAAACACCATATATTTT	CASSPAGTAAGNTIYF
TRBJ2-7	TRBV10-3	once	TRBD2	TGTGCCATCAGTGCAGCGGGGAACTCCTACGAGCAGTACTTC	CAISAAGNSYEQYF
TRBJ2-1	TRBV6-1	-	TRBD2	TGTGCCAGCAGGGGACTAGCGGGACGCAATGAGCAGTTCTTC	CASRGLAGRNEQFF
TRBJ2-4	TRBV7-8	-	-	TGTGCCAGCATCAAGAGTAGGACAGAAAACATTCAGTACTTC	CASIKSRTENIQYF